These T cell receptor beta chains were read from a single sample in a study of vaccination effects on CD4 cells after COVID-19. Only in-frame clones appear in the TCRdb table, and some are missing; sequencing was by immunoSEQ multiplex PCR. The sample holds about 45,000 clones, roughly 72% seen once. Their target antigens are unknown. Material: CD4+ T cells from PBMCs cultured without peptide, obtained after COVID-19 vaccination. These receptors came from a human donor who received a COVID-19 vaccine. Both conserved end residues are part of each CDR3. The D gene is left open where the match is weak. Part of the rows lack a size; the others show once, few, many or a class for expanded clones.

>TRBJ1-2|TRBV2|TRBD1|.
CAVGTGFFYGYTF
TGTGCCGTCGGGACAGGGTTTTTCTATGGCTACACCTTC
>TRBJ1-4|TRBV18|.|.
CASSPRTGATNEKLFF
TGTGCCAGCTCTCCTCGGACGGGTGCAACTAATGAAAAACTGTTTTTT
>TRBJ2-7|TRBV6-6|.|.
CASSRLDQGYEQYF
TGTGCCAGCAGTAGACTAGATCAGGGCTACGAGCAGTACTTC
>TRBJ2-7|TRBV18|.|.
CASSPPRVPYEQYF
TGTGCCAGCTCACCGCCCAGGGTACCCTACGAGCAGTACTTC
>TRBJ2-5|TRBV10-3|TRBD2|.
CAINSGRADGTQYF
TGTGCCATCAATAGCGGGAGGGCCGACGGGACCCAGTACTTC
>TRBJ1-1|TRBV11-2|.|.
CASSLVVGGGNTEAFF
TGTGCCAGCAGCTTAGTAGTAGGGGGAGGGAACACTGAAGCTTTCTTT
>TRBJ2-7|TRBV3-1/TRBV3-2|TRBD1|.
CASSRTGANEQYF
TGTGCCAGCAGCAGGACAGGGGCCAACGAGCAGTACTTC
>TRBJ2-7|TRBV10-1|.|.
CASGRGTGGEQYF
TGCGCCAGCGGGAGGGGGACTGGGGGTGAGCAGTACTTC
>TRBJ2-3|TRBV7-2|.|.
CASSSLAWDEGDTQYF
TGTGCCAGCAGCTCACTAGCTTGGGACGAAGGAGATACGCAGTATTTT
>TRBJ2-7|TRBV7-2|TRBD2|.
CASSPLAGVYYEQYF
TGTGCCAGCAGCCCTTTGGCGGGAGTCTACTACGAGCAGTACTTC
>TRBJ2-7|TRBV6-5|TRBD1|.
CASSWDRDGYEQYF
TGTGCCAGCAGTTGGGACAGGGATGGCTACGAGCAGTACTTC
>TRBJ1-4|TRBV11-3|.|.
CASSARANEKLFF
TGTGCCAGCAGCGCCCGGGCTAATGAAAAACTGTTTTTT
>TRBJ2-7|TRBV6-5|.|.
CASSYRGVNEQYF
TGTGCCAGCAGTTACAGGGGGGTCAACGAGCAGTACTTC
>TRBJ1-1|TRBV21-1|.|.
CASSRQTGNTEAFF
TGTGCCAGCAGCAGGCAGACAGGGAACACTGAAGCTTTCTTT
>TRBJ1-2|TRBV6-5|TRBD1|few
CASKSRTGFFGYTF
TGTGCCAGCAAATCCAGGACAGGCTTCTTTGGCTACACCTTC
>TRBJ2-3|TRBV9|.|few
CASSVRDFSSTDTQYF
TGTGCCAGCAGCGTAAGGGACTTCTCTAGCACAGATACGCAGTATTTT
>TRBJ1-4|TRBV7-9|.|few
CASSLDVTGWEKLFF
TGTGCCAGCAGCTTAGATGTTACAGGGTGGGAAAAACTGTTTTTT
>TRBJ2-1|TRBV27|.|few
CASRSSGANNEQFF
TGTGCCAGCAGGTCTTCGGGAGCCAACAATGAGCAGTTCTTC
>TRBJ2-1|TRBV5-4|.|few
CASSLGGFGTSYNEQFF
TGTGCCAGCAGCTTGGGGGGGTTTGGGACCTCCTACAATGAGCAGTTCTTC
>TRBJ2-2|TRBV5-1|TRBD2|.
CASSGGLAGYSGELFF
TGCGCCAGCAGCGGGGGACTAGCGGGATATTCAGGGGAGCTGTTTTTT
>TRBJ2-7|TRBV27|.|.
CASSLPGAYEQYF
TGTGCCAGCAGCCTTCCAGGGGCCTACGAGCAGTACTTC
>TRBJ1-5|TRBV5-1|.|.
CASSLDSGNQPQHF
TGCGCCAGCAGCTTGGACAGTGGAAATCAGCCCCAGCATTTT
>TRBJ1-6|TRBV2|TRBD1|.
CASSGDSFYNSPLHF
TGTGCCAGCAGTGGGGACAGCTTTTATAATTCACCCCTCCACTTT
>TRBJ2-7|TRBV3-1/TRBV3-2|TRBD1|.
CASSQAGQGAEQYF
TGTGCCAGCAGCCAAGCGGGACAGGGAGCCGAGCAGTACTTC
>TRBJ2-1|TRBV30|.|.
CAWSVLVEQFF
TGTGCCTGGAGTGTACTGGTTGAGCAGTTCTTC
>TRBJ1-3|TRBV18|TRBD1|few
CASSPRGGNENTIYF
TGTGCCAGCTCACCACGAGGGGGCAACGAAAACACCATATATTTT
>TRBJ1-4|TRBV18|TRBD1|few
CASSPNQGVREKLFF
TGTGCCAGCTCACCCAACCAGGGGGTTCGGGAAAAACTGTTTTTT
>TRBJ2-7|TRBV24-1|.|few
CATSDLGDSTAGYEQYF
TGTGCCACCAGTGATTTGGGGGACTCCACGGCGGGATACGAGCAGTACTTC
>TRBJ2-7|TRBV5-5|.|.
CASSNLGWPGEEQYF
TGTGCCAGCAGCAACCTTGGGTGGCCCGGGGAAGAGCAGTACTTC
>TRBJ2-7|TRBV11-2|.|.
CASSLGLLYEQYF
TGTGCCAGCAGCTTGGGACTCTTATACGAGCAGTACTTC
>TRBJ2-3|TRBV19|.|.
CASSIGAGFNTDTQYF
TGTGCCAGTAGTATAGGGGCAGGGTTTAACACAGATACGCAGTATTTT
>TRBJ2-3|TRBV12-3/TRBV12-4|.|.
CASRGPRGAAVYF
TGTGCCAGCAGAGGCCCTAGGGGGGCTGCCGTGTATTTT
>TRBJ2-4|TRBV4-1|TRBD2|.
CASSPGGSAKNIQYF
TGCGCCAGCAGCCCGGGGGGATCAGCCAAAAACATTCAGTACTTC
>TRBJ1-6|TRBV20-1|.|few
CSASAEAGGNSPLHF
TGCAGTGCTAGTGCTGAGGCGGGAGGGAATTCACCCCTCCACTTT
>TRBJ2-5|TRBV5-4|TRBD1|.
CASSSRGRKETQYF
TGTGCCAGCAGCTCCAGGGGGCGGAAAGAGACCCAGTACTTC
>TRBJ2-7|TRBV19|TRBD1|.
CASSRDRGYEQYF
TGTGCCAGTAGTAGGGACAGGGGCTACGAGCAGTACTTC
>TRBJ1-3|TRBV4-1|.|.
CASSQVSLGLHGNTIYF
TGCGCCAGCAGCCAAGTAAGCTTGGGGCTCCATGGAAACACCATATATTTT
>TRBJ2-5|TRBV5-6|.|.
CASGKGPKETQYF
TGTGCCAGCGGAAAAGGGCCTAAAGAGACCCAGTACTTC
>TRBJ1-6|TRBV27|.|.
CASSLSYITYNSPLHF
TGTGCCAGCAGTTTATCGTACATTACGTATAATTCACCCCTCCACTTT
>TRBJ2-7|TRBV6-5|TRBD2|.
CASGAGGTSSYEQYF
TGTGCCAGCGGGGCGGGAGGCACTTCCTCCTACGAGCAGTACTTC
>TRBJ1-4|TRBV7-9|TRBD1|few
CASSSDRPTNEKLFF
TGTGCCAGCAGCTCGGACAGGCCAACTAATGAAAAACTGTTTTTT
>TRBJ2-3|TRBV4-1|TRBD2|.
CASSQELADTDTQYF
TGCGCCAGCAGCCAAGAACTAGCGGACACAGATACGCAGTATTTT
>TRBJ1-5|TRBV30|TRBD1|.
CAWGGQGSNQPQHF
TGTGCCTGGGGGGGACAGGGGAGCAATCAGCCCCAGCATTTT
>TRBJ2-5|TRBV11-2|.|.
CASSWSRPPETQYF
TGTGCCAGCAGCTGGTCCCGCCCCCCAGAGACCCAGTACTTC
>TRBJ2-7|TRBV6-5|TRBD2|.
CASRSGTSDPYEQYF
TGTGCCAGCAGGTCCGGGACTAGCGACCCCTACGAGCAGTACTTC
>TRBJ1-2|TRBV25-1|.|.
CASSELGTSDTHYGYTF
TGTGCCAGCAGTGAATTAGGAACCAGTGACACGCACTATGGCTACACCTTC
>TRBJ1-5|TRBV18|.|.
CASSPQGISNQPQHF
TGTGCCAGCTCACCGCAAGGAATAAGCAATCAGCCCCAGCATTTT
>TRBJ2-1|TRBV14|.|.
CASSQDWRSVQFF
TGTGCCAGCAGCCAAGATTGGCGGTCTGTGCAGTTCTTC
>TRBJ1-1|TRBV30|.|.
CAWSEVFNTEAFF
TGTGCCTGGAGTGAAGTCTTCAACACTGAAGCTTTCTTT
>TRBJ1-6|TRBV3-1/TRBV3-2|TRBD1|few
CASSHLGTGDNSPLHF
TGTGCCAGCAGCCACCTCGGGACAGGGGATAATTCACCCCTCCACTTT
>TRBJ1-2|TRBV5-6|.|few
CASSLQGTNYGYTF
TGTGCCAGCAGCTTGCAGGGCACGAACTATGGCTACACCTTC
>TRBJ2-7|TRBV2|.|.
CASSEKVLVRYEQYF
TGTGCCAGCAGTGAAAAGGTCCTGGTTCGCTACGAGCAGTACTTC
>TRBJ2-7|TRBV15|.|few
CATSRESLQTIGPYEQYF
TGTGCCACCAGCAGAGAGTCCCTCCAAACGATAGGACCCTACGAGCAGTACTTC
>TRBJ2-7|TRBV18|.|few
CASSTGLPSYEQYF
TGTGCCAGCTCAACCGGACTACCCTCCTACGAGCAGTACTTC
>TRBJ1-5|TRBV2|TRBD1|.
CASSQGQGRQPQHF
TGTGCCAGCAGTCAAGGACAGGGGCGGCAGCCCCAGCATTTT
>TRBJ1-2|TRBV10-3|TRBD1|.
CAISESLLKGQGAANYGYTF
TGTGCCATCAGTGAGTCGTTATTGAAGGGACAGGGGGCAGCTAACTATGGCTACACCTTC
>TRBJ2-7|TRBV5-1|TRBD1|.
CASSPRTGSYEQYF
TGCGCCAGCAGCCCCCGGACAGGGAGCTACGAGCAGTACTTC
>TRBJ1-5|TRBV30|.|.
CAWPLVHF
TGTGCCTGGCCCCTCGTGCATTTT
>TRBJ1-4|TRBV7-9|TRBD1|few
CASSRTQGVEEKLFF
TGTGCCAGCAGTCGAACTCAGGGGGTAGAGGAAAAACTGTTTTTT
>TRBJ2-3|TRBV7-2|.|.
CASSLWTGSGTDTQYF
TGTGCCAGCAGCTTATGGACGGGATCAGGCACAGATACGCAGTATTTT